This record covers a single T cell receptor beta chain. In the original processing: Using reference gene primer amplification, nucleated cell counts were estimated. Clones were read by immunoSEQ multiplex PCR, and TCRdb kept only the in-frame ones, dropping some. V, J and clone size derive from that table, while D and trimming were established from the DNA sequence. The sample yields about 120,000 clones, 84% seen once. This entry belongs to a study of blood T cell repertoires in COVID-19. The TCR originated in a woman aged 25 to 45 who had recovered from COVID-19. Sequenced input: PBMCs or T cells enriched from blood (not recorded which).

CDR3 in DNA: TGTGCCAGCAGCTTTTATGTCGGTTTTGCAGATACGCAGTATTTT. This encodes CASSFYVGFADTQYF. The chain carries TRBV7-3 and TRBJ2-3; D remains unclear. The CDR3 loop spans 15 amino acids. Trimming left V 3 bases short and J 4 bases short, with 14 bases between. CDR1 and CDR2 (germline): SGHTA, FQGTGA.